A single sample is the source of the 6 T cell receptor beta chains below, sequenced in a study of blood T cells in healthy people across ages. It was with a sample-barcoded 5' primer and a J-beta primer mix that a second PCR of roughly 7 to 12 cycles was run. TCRdb passed the 5' RACE reads through MiXCR, listing each CDR3 protein once. The sample shows roughly 800,000 distinct CDR3 sequences, about 55% of them seen only once. Source material: blood. These receptor sequences come from a man of 80 years or more in good health.

This sequence joins TRBV2 and TRBJ1-2, with D possibly TRBD1 on 6 matching bases. In germline, CDR1 is SNHLY, CDR2 FYNNEI. V was pared by 6 bases and J by 3 bases, with 11 bases between. This CDR3 is built from 13 residues. CDR3 coding DNA: TGTGCCAGCAGAGGGGGGCTGGACTATGGCTACACCTTC. It specifies CASRGGLDYGYTF.

This rearrangement joins TRBV7-2 to TRBJ2-1; 8 bases fit TRBD2. The CDR3 covers 15 residues. The V and J ends lost 1 base and 8 bases, in that order; junction bases with no gene match: 7. The germline V gene has CDR1 SGHTA and CDR2 FQGNSA. In DNA, the CDR3 is TGTGCCAGCAGCTTAGTACGGGGGGGCAGATATGAGCAGTTCTTC. Translated, it gives CASSLVRGGRYEQFF.

The V gene is TRBV5-1, the J gene TRBJ2-3; D is possibly TRBD2 (6 bases). V dropped 5 bases and J dropped 2 bases, with 12 bases sitting between them. The CDR3 length is 14 residues. The germline V gene has CDR1 SGHRS and CDR2 YFSETQ. The CDR3 bases are TGCGCCAGCAGTCGTGGGACTCTCACAGATACGCAGTATTTT. Amino acids: CASSRGTLTDTQYF.

This clonotype appeared once. The V call is TRBV15, the J call TRBJ2-7; 9 positions agree with TRBD1. Trimming removed 5 bases from V and 3 bases from J; junction bases left unmatched: 8. Germline V gene data show CDR1 as LNHNV and CDR2 as YYDKDF (reference sequence). This CDR3 contains 15 residues. DNA of the CDR3: TGTGCCACCAGCCGAGGACAGGGGACCCTCTACGAGCAGTACTTC. Amino acid sequence: CATSRGQGTLYEQYF.

The rearrangement uses TRBV14 and TRBJ1-2, with D possibly matching TRBD1 (5 bases). V was cut by 4 bases and J by 2 bases, with 11 bases left in between. Germline loops: CDR1 SGHDN, CDR2 FVKESK. This CDR3 spans 14 amino acids. CDR3 in amino acids: CASSPRGFNYGYTF. The CDR3 coding sequence is TGTGCCAGCAGCCCTCGGGGCTTCAACTATGGCTACACCTTC.

This clonotype was counted between two and nine times. In nucleotides, the CDR3 is TGTGCCAGCCCGTTGACTAGCGGGAGAAAAAGTAATGAGCAGTTCTTC. This translates into CASPLTSGRKSNEQFF. J is TRBJ2-1 and V is TRBV27; 12 nucleotides agree with TRBD2. CDR1 MNHEY and CDR2 SMNVEV come from the germline V gene (reference sequence). The CDR3 extends over 16 amino acids. The J segment lost 7 bases and the V segment lost 8 bases, leaving 12 bases of the junction unmatched.